This TCR beta chain was sequenced during a study of T-cell reconstitution after alpha-beta-depleted transplantation in children. Regarding the study as a whole: Newly made T cells mostly supplied T-cell counts and diversity one year after transplant.

The CDR3 loop spans 13 amino acids. Trimming shortened V by 4 bases and J by 3 bases, and 10 bases separated the two germline ends. Per germline, CDR1 SGHVS and CDR2 FQNEAQ. This clonotype was recorded many times. Its antigen remains unidentified. Unique molecular identifiers were used to barcode this TCRbeta library. Via MiXCR, TCRdb re-called the PCR reads, giving one row per CDR3 protein. Of hundreds of thousands of distinct CDR3 sequences detected, approximately 10% appear once; the ten largest clones hold around 2.2%. This rearrangement joins TRBV7-8 to TRBJ2-7; D possibly uses TRBD1 or TRBD2 (5 bases each). Specimen: PBMCs, collected before TCRalphabeta/CD19-depleted stem cell transplant. The TCR comes from a child aged 2-9 years with inherited bone marrow failure, due to receive a stem cell transplant. DNA for the CDR3: TGTGCCAGCAGCTGGGGACGGCACTACGAGCAGTACTTC. Its translation: CASSWGRHYEQYF. Full variable domain (remainder filled in from reference TRBV7-8 and TRBJ2-7): GAGVSQSPRYKVAKRGQDVALRCDPISGHVSLFWYQQALGQGPEFLTYFQNEAQLDKSGLPSDRFFAERPEGSVSTLKIQRTQQEDSAVYLCASSWGRHYEQYFGPGTRLTVT.